These T cell receptor beta chains were read from a single sample in a study of molecular identifiers for immune sequencing clone quantification. TCRdb reprocessed the PCR reads with MiXCR, giving one entry per CDR3 protein. The repertoire holds about 320,000 distinct CDR3 sequences, with about 22% as singletons. The sequenced material came from naive CD8+ T cells from blood, with Jurkat cell RNA spiked in. The receptors derive from a human donor in good health. Some libraries in this study had Jurkat cell RNA spiked in. CDR3s include the opening cysteine and the closing phenylalanine or tryptophan. A D gene is named only where the DNA matches it firmly. A clone size is listed for some rows: how often the clone was seen (once, few, many), or a class if it is expanded.

size: many; J: TRBJ2-7; V: TRBV7-9; D: .; DNA: TGTGCCAGCAGCCAGCCAGGCGGGGAATACGAGCAGTACTTC; CDR3: CASSQPGGEYEQYF
size: many; J: TRBJ2-3; V: TRBV7-2; D: TRBD2; DNA: TGTGCCAGCAGCCTTCTAGCGGGAGGCTATAGCACAGATACGCAGTATTTT; CDR3: CASSLLAGGYSTDTQYF
size: few; J: TRBJ2-3; V: TRBV25-1; D: .; DNA: TGTGCCAGCAGTGAATTCGAGAGACAGGAGATCGTAGATACGCAGTATTTT; CDR3: CASSEFERQEIVDTQYF
size: many; J: TRBJ1-6; V: TRBV6-1; D: .; DNA: TGTGCCAGCAGTGAAGCCCCCTATTCACCCCTCCACTTT; CDR3: CASSEAPYSPLHF
size: once; J: TRBJ2-7; V: TRBV24-1; D: TRBD2; DNA: TGTGCCACCAGTGAAACCGGGACTAGCGGAAACTTGCCCTACTACGAGCAGTACTTC; CDR3: CATSETGTSGNLPYYEQYF
size: many; J: TRBJ2-3; V: TRBV7-9; D: .; DNA: TGTGCCAGCAGCTTAGATTCCAGACTGGATACGCAGTATTTT; CDR3: CASSLDSRLDTQYF
size: many; J: TRBJ1-5; V: TRBV20-1; D: .; DNA: TGCAGTGCTAGCCCGCTTTTGAGTAGCAATCAGCCCCAGCATTTT; CDR3: CSASPLLSSNQPQHF
size: many; J: TRBJ2-7; V: TRBV27; D: TRBD1; DNA: TGTGCCAGCAGTTACGGACAGGGCTCCTACGAGCAGTACTTC; CDR3: CASSYGQGSYEQYF
size: many; J: TRBJ2-5; V: TRBV5-6; D: .; DNA: TGTGCCACCTCAGGGAACTCCCAAGAGACCCAGTACTTC; CDR3: CATSGNSQETQYF
size: many; J: TRBJ1-1; V: TRBV7-9; D: .; DNA: TGTGCCAGCAGCCGGACAGATATGAACACTGAAGCTTTCTTT; CDR3: CASSRTDMNTEAFF
size: .; J: TRBJ2-3; V: TRBV27; D: .; DNA: TGTGCCAGCAGCCCCCTTCACGATACGCAGTATTTT; CDR3: CASSPLHDTQYF
size: few; J: TRBJ1-2; V: TRBV4-3; D: TRBD1; DNA: TGCGCCAGCAGCCAAGATACGGCAGGGGGCGACTATGGCTACACCTTC; CDR3: CASSQDTAGGDYGYTF
size: .; J: TRBJ1-1; V: TRBV4-2; D: .; DNA: TGTGCCAGCAGCCAAGATAAGGGGCTGTACACTGAAGCTTTCTTT; CDR3: CASSQDKGLYTEAFF
size: many; J: TRBJ2-7; V: TRBV20-1; D: .; DNA: TGCAGTGCTAGACGAGACAACTACGAGCAGTACTTC; CDR3: CSARRDNYEQYF
size: many; J: TRBJ2-7; V: TRBV5-6; D: .; DNA: TGTGCCAGCAGCCCCGGGACTTATTTAAGTGGGCAGTACTTC; CDR3: CASSPGTYLSGQYF